The 21 T cell receptor beta chains below come from one sample, sequenced in a study of cytomegalovirus exposure and HLA in healthy donors. Use of 60 Vbeta and 13 Jbeta primers characterized the PCR. The table came from immunoSEQ multiplex PCR; TCRdb's copy has only in-frame clones and leaves some out. The sample comprises some 110,000 clones, more than 55% of which are singletons, and over 1.5% rests with the top ten. The sequencing input was PBMCs. All receptors come from a man between 18 and 29 years old in good health and CMV-seronegative.

The chain carries TRBV5-6 and TRBJ2-1; D might be TRBD1 (6 bases). The CDR3 length is 13 residues. Germline V gene data show CDR1 as SGHDT and CDR2 as YYEEEE. With 4 bases removed from V and 12 bases from J, the gap between germline ends came to 17 bases. Here the CDR3 reads CASSPQGQLWQFF. The CDR3 nucleotides read TGTGCCAGCAGCCCACAGGGCCAACTTTGGCAGTTCTTC.

This rearrangement joins TRBV19 to TRBJ2-5; unclear D gene. The germline V gene encodes CDR1 LNHDA and CDR2 SQIVND (reference sequence). Trimming removed 1 base at V and 5 bases at J, with 8 bases between. The CDR3 loop spans 13 amino acids. This CDR3 is CASSIGLRETQYF. CDR3 bases: TGTGCCAGTAGTATAGGGCTCAGGGAGACCCAGTACTTC.

This clone is a singleton in its sample. The chain joins TRBV4-2 to TRBJ1-1; D ambiguous. V was pared by 3 bases and J by 0 bases, with 11 bases between. The CDR3 has 15 residues. CDR1 is LGHNA and CDR2 is YNFKEQ in the germline V gene. The CDR3 DNA follows: TGTGCCAGCAGCCAGGCAGGCCGCATGAACACTGAAGCTTTCTTT. It specifies CASSQAGRMNTEAFF.

V is TRBV18 and J is TRBJ1-4; 7 bases are a match to TRBD1. The trim removed 1 base at V and 8 bases at J, leaving 4 bases unmatched. The CDR3 totals 14 residues. The germline V gene has CDR1 KGHSH and CDR2 LQKENI. For the CDR3, the DNA is TGTGCCAGCTCACCACAGGGGGCCGGGGAAAAACTGTTTTTT. Protein sequence: CASSPQGAGEKLFF.

The chain couples TRBV5-8 to TRBJ2-1; 9 bases match TRBD2. J gave up 5 bases and V 4 bases, and 7 bases lay outside the gene matches. The CDR3 sequence is 15 residues long. Germline-derived CDR1 and CDR2 are SGHTS and YDEGEE. CDR3 coding DNA: TGTGCCAGCAGCCGCGGGGGGGGGTTAAACAATGAGCAGTTCTTC. Protein sequence: CASSRGGGLNNEQFF. Filled out from reference TRBV5-8 and TRBJ2-1, the complete variable domain reads EAGVTQSPTHLIKTRGQQATLRCSPISGHTSVYWYQQALGLGLQFLLWYDEGEERNRGNFPPRFSGRQFPNYSSELNVNALELEDSALYLCASSRGGGLNNEQFFGPGTRLTVL.

Remarks on this clone: One end of the junction fails to match germline, which may point to a read error. The chain employs TRBV13 and TRBJ1-2; D is perhaps TRBD1 (6 bases). Per the germline V gene, CDR1 is PRHDT and CDR2 is FYEKMQ (reference sequence). The CDR3 spans 16 residues. The DNA of the CDR3 is TGTGCCAGCAGCCAGAGACAGGAGCGCTTGATTTATGGCTACCCCTTC. It specifies CASSQRQERLIYGYPF.

The chain recombines TRBV5-4 with TRBJ1-5, with 7 bases identical to TRBD1. The CDR3 covers 13 residues. Germline CDR1 reads SGHNT; CDR2 reads YYREEE (reference sequence). The ends lost 7 bases at V and 7 bases at J; junction bases unmatched: 8. In DNA, the CDR3 is TGTGCCAGCCGCGCAGCAGGGGGGCAGCCCCAGCATTTT. Its translation: CASRAAGGQPQHF. The variable domain in full, with the rest retrieved from reference TRBV5-4 and TRBJ1-5, is ETGVTQSPTHLIKTRGQQVTLRCSSQSGHNTVSWYQQALGQGPQFIFQYYREEENGRGNFPPRFSGLQFPNYSSELNVNALELDDSALYLCASRAAGGQPQHFGDGTRLSIL.

A remark on this clone: The same CDR3 also results from other DNA sequences found in this sample. The rearrangement links TRBV15 to TRBJ2-7, with 10 bases that match TRBD1. The CDR3 covers 14 residues. Germline values: CDR1 LNHNV, CDR2 YYDKDF (reference sequence). J lost 4 bases, V lost 1 base, and 1 base had no gene match. CDR3 amino acids: CATSRGQGAYEQYF. The CDR3 DNA is TGTGCCACCAGCAGAGGACAGGGGGCTTACGAGCAGTACTTC.

The chain recombines TRBV28 with TRBJ2-4; TRBD1 aligns across 10 bases. V shed 5 bases, J shed 3 bases, and the junction held 13 bases outside the gene matches. Germline loops: CDR1 MDHEN, CDR2 SYDVKM. The CDR3 is made up of 18 amino acids. The CDR3 nucleotides are TGTGCCAGCAGTCCCTCGGACAGGGGGTGGGTATTCAAAAACATTCAGTACTTC. The encoded protein is CASSPSDRGWVFKNIQYF.

The rearrangement links TRBV7-3 to TRBJ1-1; D perhaps matches TRBD1 (6 bases). This CDR3 has 14 residues. Germline loops: CDR1 SGHTA, CDR2 FQGTGA. Trimming stripped 2 bases from V and 5 bases from J, with 12 bases between. The CDR3 nucleotides read TGTGCCAGCAGCTTACAGGGGAGAGGGACTGAAGCTTTCTTT. It specifies CASSLQGRGTEAFF.

This chain uses TRBV11-3 with TRBJ2-5; no clear D. The germline V gene encodes CDR1 SGHNT and CDR2 YENEEA. Trimming took off 1 base at V and 1 base at J, with 7 bases between the two ends. CDR3 size: 14 residues. CDR3 DNA sequence: TGTGCCAGCAGCTTAGGTGGCAGCCAAGAGACCCAGTACTTC. Amino acids: CASSLGGSQETQYF.

This clone was detected only a few times. The junction and the germline gene differ at one end; a read error may be behind it. This sequence joins TRBV7-6 and TRBJ2-1, with D possibly being TRBD2 (6 bases). The CDR3 length is 16 residues. Germline V gene data show CDR1 as SGHVS and CDR2 as FNYEAQ. CDR3 region: CASSLARDSGVNEQFF. In DNA, the CDR3 is TGTGCCAGCAGCCTAGCCCGGGACTCCGGTGTCAATGAGCAGTTCTTC. The full variable domain, with the rest looked up from reference TRBV7-6 and TRBJ2-1, is GAGVSQSPRYKVTKRGQDVALRCDPISGHVSLYWYRQALGQGPEFLTYFNYEAQQDKSGLPNDRFSAERPEGSISTLTIQRTEQRDSAMYRCASSLARDSGVNEQFFGPGTRLTVL.

The chain recombines TRBV5-1 with TRBJ2-2; 8 positions agree with TRBD1. V was clipped by 4 bases and J by 4 bases; unmatched bases: 6. Germline assignment: CDR1 SGHRS and CDR2 YFSETQ. The CDR3 spans 15 residues. CDR3 protein: CASSTGTGPTGELFF. CDR3 DNA sequence: TGCGCCAGCAGCACCGGGACAGGACCCACCGGGGAGCTGTTTTTT.

The chain uses TRBV7-6 and TRBJ2-3; TRBD2 aligns across 7 bases. V gave up 10 bases and J gave up 6 bases; unmatched junction bases: 13. Germline V gene sequence: CDR1 SGHVS, CDR2 FNYEAQ. The CDR3 runs to 14 residues. The CDR3 reads CATSTSGKIDTQYF. CDR3 coding DNA: TGTGCCACTTCAACCAGCGGGAAGATCGATACGCAGTATTTT.

This clone was counted a single time. The chain recombines TRBV19 with TRBJ2-7; 10 bases line up with TRBD2. The CDR3 runs to 13 residues. Per germline, CDR1 LNHDA and CDR2 SQIVND (reference sequence). Unmatched junction bases numbered 5, after V lost 8 bases and J lost 4 bases. Here the CDR3 reads CASSSGSAYEQYF. CDR3 nucleotide sequence: TGTGCCAGTTCTAGCGGGAGTGCGTACGAGCAGTACTTC.

This clone was seen more than once but under ten times. The V and J genes are TRBV7-2 and TRBJ1-5; 8 bases match TRBD1. J gave up 6 bases and V 1 base, and 5 bases lay outside the gene matches. Germline values: CDR1 SGHTA, CDR2 FQGNSA. The CDR3 consists of 15 residues. The chain's CDR3 is CASSLEQGVVQPQHF. In DNA, the CDR3 is TGTGCCAGCAGCTTAGAACAGGGGGTTGTTCAGCCCCAGCATTTT.

The chain recombines TRBV7-2 with TRBJ2-7, with D possibly matching TRBD2 (5 bases). The V end was cut by 0 bases, the J end by 0 bases, with 6 bases between. The CDR3 has 14 residues. CDR1 is SGHTA and CDR2 is FQGNSA in the germline V gene. The CDR3 reads CASSLAGSSYEQYF. The CDR3 region has the DNA TGTGCCAGCAGCTTAGCGGGGAGCTCCTACGAGCAGTACTTC. The entire variable domain, with the rest obtained from reference TRBV7-2 and TRBJ2-7, is as follows: GAGVSQSPSNKVTEKGKDVELRCDPISGHTALYWYRQSLGQGLEFLIYFQGNSAPDKSGLPSDRFSAERTGGSVSTLTIQRTQQEDSAVYLCASSLAGSSYEQYFGPGTRLTVT.

The sample holds a few counts of this clone. This sequence joins TRBV7-9 and TRBJ1-1, with D uncertain. This CDR3 comprises 15 residues. Germline V gene data show CDR1 as SEHNR and CDR2 as FQNEAQ (reference sequence). V lost 1 base, J lost 0 bases, and 9 bases lay in between. CDR3 sequence reads: CASSLGWRVNTEAFF. CDR3 in DNA: TGTGCCAGCAGCTTAGGTTGGAGGGTGAACACTGAAGCTTTCTTT.

This clone was recorded a few times. V gene TRBV28 combines with J gene TRBJ1-4, with no clear D. The CDR3 consists of 12 residues. Germline lookup yields CDR1 MDHEN and CDR2 SYDVKM. The CDR3 DNA follows: TGTGTGGCCTCGTCAACTAATGAAAAACTGTTTTTT. Amino acids: CVASSTNEKLFF.

The gene calls are TRBV27 and TRBJ2-1, with D possibly TRBD2 on 7 matching bases. This CDR3 has 14 amino acids. Per germline, CDR1 MNHEY and CDR2 SMNVEV (reference sequence). Trimming removed 2 bases from V and 4 bases from J, with 9 bases in between. CDR3 loop: CASSLAGAYNEQFF. The DNA for the CDR3 is TGTGCCAGCAGTTTAGCGGGGGCATACAATGAGCAGTTCTTC.

The V and J genes are TRBV18 and TRBJ2-7; 10 bases match TRBD1. Trimming removed 3 bases from V and 4 bases from J; junction bases left unmatched: 6. CDR1 KGHSH and CDR2 LQKENI come from the germline V gene. There are 15 residues in the CDR3. As DNA, the CDR3 is TGTGCCAGCTCACCCCGACAGGGGGCGGGTTACGAGCAGTACTTC. Its translation is CASSPRQGAGYEQYF. Filled out from reference TRBV18 and TRBJ2-7, the complete variable domain reads NAGVMQNPRHLVRRRGQEARLRCSPMKGHSHVYWYRQLPEEGLKFMVYLQKENIIDESGMPKERFSAEFPKEGPSILRIQQVVRGDSAAYFCASSPRQGAGYEQYFGPGTRLTVT.